Presented here are 20 T cell receptor beta chains from one specimen sequenced in a study of blood T cell repertoires in COVID-19. Assay used: immunoSEQ multiplex PCR; TCRdb lists only in-frame clones, some missing. This sample carries approximately 230,000 clones, approximately 90% of them seen once, and the ten largest clones take about 3%. Sequenced: peripheral blood. These receptors all stem from a man between 18 and 29 years old with active or convalescent COVID-19.

The CDR3 loop is CASSHPGGGWSFF. In DNA, the CDR3 is TGTGCCAGCAGCCACCCTGGCGGGGGGTGGTCGTTCTTC. The rearrangement uses TRBV7-9 and TRBJ2-1; 8 nucleotides match TRBD2. The CDR3 runs to 13 residues. V gave up 5 bases and J gave up 15 bases; unmatched junction bases: 12. The germline CDR1 and CDR2 sequences are SEHNR and FQNEAQ (reference sequence). Complete variable domain (other parts from reference TRBV7-9 and TRBJ2-1): DTGVSQNPRHKITKRGQNVTFRCDPISEHNRLYWYRQTLGQGPEFLTYFQNEAQLEKSRLLSDRFSAERPKGSFSTLEIQRTEQGDSAMYLCASSHPGGGWSFFGPGTRLTVL.

The V and J genes are TRBV7-2 and TRBJ2-7; the D gene is possibly TRBD1 (5 bases). Germline values: CDR1 SGHTA, CDR2 FQGNSA. V dropped 2 bases and J dropped 2 bases, with 10 bases sitting between them. The CDR3 contains 14 residues. In DNA, the CDR3 is TGTGCCAGCAGCTTACAGGGATCCCCCTACGAGCAGTACTTC. Protein sequence: CASSLQGSPYEQYF. Together with reference TRBV7-2 and TRBJ2-7, the CDR3 gives the full variable domain: GAGVSQSPSNKVTEKGKDVELRCDPISGHTALYWYRQSLGQGLEFLIYFQGNSAPDKSGLPSDRFSAERTGGSVSTLTIQRTQQEDSAVYLCASSLQGSPYEQYFGPGTRLTVT.

The genes are TRBV2 and TRBJ1-6; no firm D call. CDR1 and CDR2 (germline): SNHLY, FYNNEI. V dropped 5 bases and J dropped 10 bases, with 9 bases sitting between them. The CDR3 consists of 12 residues. The chain's CDR3 is CASSPLESPLHF. The CDR3, as DNA: TGTGCCAGCAGTCCTCTAGAATCACCCCTCCACTTT.

J is TRBJ1-6 and V is TRBV5-5, with 8 bases matching TRBD1. Germline loops: CDR1 SGHKS, CDR2 YYEKEE (reference sequence). The CDR3 length is 14 residues. After removal of 2 bases from V and 10 bases from J, the junction contained 5 bases not matched to a gene. CDR3 residues: CASSLTQGASPLHF. CDR3 DNA: TGTGCCAGCAGCTTAACCCAGGGGGCCTCACCCCTCCACTTT.

A few counts support this clone. CDR3: CASSIPGQGGTEAFF. Written as DNA, the CDR3 is TGTGCCAGTAGTATCCCGGGACAGGGGGGCACTGAAGCTTTCTTT. The chain has TRBV19 and TRBJ1-1, with 11 bases matching TRBD1. The J segment lost 4 bases and the V segment lost 3 bases, leaving 4 bases of the junction unmatched. This CDR3 is 15 amino acids long. Germline assignment: CDR1 LNHDA and CDR2 SQIVND (reference sequence).

This clone was observed a few times. J is TRBJ1-3 and V is TRBV5-8; D not certain. Trimming took 2 bases from V and 0 from J, leaving 6 bases between them. CDR3 length equals 14 residues. Looked up from germline, CDR1 is SGHTS and CDR2 is YDEGEE. The CDR3 DNA is TGTGCCAGCAGCTTTATCTCCTCTGGAAACACCATATATTTT. This codes for CASSFISSGNTIYF.

The J gene is TRBJ1-6, the V gene TRBV27; possibly TRBD1 for D (6 bases). The CDR3 contains 15 residues. Germline V gene sequence: CDR1 MNHEY, CDR2 SMNVEV (reference sequence). V lost 4 bases and J 8 bases, leaving 15 bases between the germline ends. CDR3 in DNA: TGTGCCAGCAGTTACTACAGGGCGGGGGATTCACCCCTCCACTTT. As protein: CASSYYRAGDSPLHF.

The sample holds a few counts of this clone. The V and J genes are TRBV28 and TRBJ1-1; 7 bases agree with TRBD1. CDR1 is MDHEN, CDR2 SYDVKM, per germline. With V trimmed by 5 bases and J by 4 bases, 4 bases remained unmatched. The CDR3 has 13 residues. The CDR3 protein is CASSPTGATEAFF. CDR3 bases: TGTGCCAGCAGTCCAACAGGGGCCACTGAAGCTTTCTTT.

The chain carries TRBV27 and TRBJ1-1; 8 nucleotides agree with TRBD1. Germline V gives CDR1 MNHEY, CDR2 SMNVEV (reference sequence). V was clipped by 2 bases and J by 1 base; unmatched bases: 3. The CDR3 extends over 15 amino acids. CDR3 sequence (DNA): TGTGCCAGCAGTTTAGAAACAGGGGGGAACACTGAAGCTTTCTTT. Its protein is CASSLETGGNTEAFF.

This clone appeared once. The chain joins TRBV4-3 to TRBJ1-2; a weak D match, TRBD1 (5 bases). The V and J ends lost 4 bases and 5 bases respectively, with 17 bases between them. The CDR3 spans 15 residues. Germline lookup yields CDR1 LGHNA and CDR2 YSLEER. CDR3 nucleotide sequence: TGCGCCAGCAGCCCAGGGTGGACAAACACTTATGGCTACACCTTC. The encoded protein is CASSPGWTNTYGYTF.

The chain recombines TRBV15 with TRBJ1-2, with D uncertain. The CDR3 spans 17 residues. V dropped 3 bases and J dropped 6 bases, with 23 bases sitting between them. Germline CDR1 is LNHNV and CDR2 is YYDKDF (reference sequence). CDR3 in DNA: TGTGCCACCAGCAGCAGTATGGGCTCTCTTTCTCCCGATGGCTACACCTTC. Residues: CATSSSMGSLSPDGYTF.

V and J are TRBV5-8 and TRBJ1-5; TRBD1 aligns across 7 bases. The CDR3 runs 17 residues. Germline CDR1 reads SGHTS; CDR2 reads YDEGEE. V lost 2 bases to trimming and J lost 0 bases; unmatched junction nucleotides: 8. This chain's CDR3 is CASSLNRDSYSNQPQHF. In DNA form, the CDR3 reads TGTGCCAGCAGCTTAAACCGGGACAGCTATAGCAATCAGCCCCAGCATTTT. Using reference TRBV5-8 and TRBJ1-5 for the parts outside the CDR3, the full variable domain is EAGVTQSPTHLIKTRGQQATLRCSPISGHTSVYWYQQALGLGLQFLLWYDEGEERNRGNFPPRFSGRQFPNYSSELNVNALELEDSALYLCASSLNRDSYSNQPQHFGDGTRLSIL.

The chain joins TRBV11-3 to TRBJ2-1; TRBD1 might be the D (5 bases). The CDR3 extends over 13 amino acids. Trimming pared 4 bases from V and 10 bases from J, leaving 14 bases between. Germline CDR1 is SGHNT and CDR2 is YENEEA. CDR3 DNA sequence: TGTGCCAGCAGCTACATCTTAGGGGTAGAGCAGTTCTTC. This gives the protein CASSYILGVEQFF.

This chain joins TRBV12-3 or TRBV12-4 and TRBJ1-2; possible D gene TRBD1, 6 bases. The CDR3 sequence is 12 residues long. V gave up 3 bases and J gave up 8 bases, with 10 bases separating them. In DNA form, the CDR3 reads TGTGCCAGCAGTTTCAGGGGTGGCGGCTACACCTTC. Its protein is CASSFRGGGYTF.

The rearrangement uses TRBV9 and TRBJ1-1, with 8 bases aligning to TRBD1. This CDR3 spans 15 amino acids. Germline V CDR1 and CDR2: SGDLS, YYNGEE. V lost 0 bases and J lost 5; bases outside the gene matches: 6. CDR3 amino acids: CASSVVTGGLTEAFF. The CDR3 coding sequence is TGTGCCAGCAGCGTAGTAACAGGGGGGCTGACTGAAGCTTTCTTT.

V is TRBV3-1 (or the pseudogene TRBV3-2) and J is TRBJ1-5; the D gene is possibly TRBD1 (5 bases). Per the germline V gene, CDR1 is LGHDT and CDR2 is YNNKEL (reference sequence). The CDR3 totals 16 residues. Trimming cost V 1 base and J 0 bases, with 10 bases left between them. The CDR3 protein is CASSQGDSNSNQPQHF. The DNA of the CDR3 is TGTGCCAGCAGCCAAGGTGACAGCAATAGCAATCAGCCCCAGCATTTT.

This sequence joins TRBV2 and TRBJ1-6; 9 bases fit TRBD1. The germline V gene encodes CDR1 SNHLY and CDR2 FYNNEI. The CDR3 has 15 amino acids. V lost 9 bases, J lost 5 bases, and 8 bases stayed unmatched. The CDR3 DNA reads as TGTGCCAGACAGGGGGCCAACACCAATAATTCACCCCTCCACTTT. It encodes CARQGANTNNSPLHF.

The CDR3 protein is CASSRSGIEPQHF. The CDR3 DNA follows: TGTGCCAGCAGCCGTTCAGGGATAGAGCCCCAGCATTTT. The genes are TRBV28 and TRBJ1-5; TRBD1 might be the D (5 bases). The CDR3 extends over 13 amino acids. CDR1 and CDR2 (germline): MDHEN, SYDVKM. V lost 6 bases to trimming and J lost 8 bases, with 14 bases between them.

The chain combines TRBV7-2 with TRBJ2-1; 9 bases are a match to TRBD1. The CDR3 is 14 amino acids. V shed 5 bases and J 9 bases; nucleotides not matched to a gene: 8. The germline V gene has CDR1 SGHTA and CDR2 FQGNSA. The CDR3 region is CASSQPGQGREQFF. As DNA, the CDR3 is TGTGCCAGCAGCCAACCGGGACAGGGACGTGAGCAGTTCTTC.

The gene calls are TRBV9 and TRBJ1-2, with 7 bases fitting TRBD1. The ends lost 1 base at V and 0 bases at J; junction bases unmatched: 6. The CDR3 spans 16 residues. Germline V lookup: CDR1 SGDLS, CDR2 YYNGEE. CDR3 residues: CASSVSGGTANYGYTF. The DNA of the CDR3 is TGTGCCAGCAGCGTAAGTGGCGGGACAGCTAACTATGGCTACACCTTC.